The subject of this entry is one TCR beta chain. As yet, its antigen is unknown. The CDR3 has 18 amino acids. With 2 bases removed from V and 9 bases from J, the gap between germline ends came to 24 bases. Germline V lookup: CDR1 SGHTS, CDR2 YDEGEE. This record comes from a study of T cell responses to AZD1222 COVID-19 vaccine. Study findings and constraints: Among the donors, most were white British and more were female, and clonal diversity was possibly underestimated. Repertoire collection took place solely once the T cell response had peaked. Nearly half of spike-specific TCRs reportedly go after variant regions that carry no mutations. Just 5 to 7 AZD1222 recipients tested seropositive at baseline.

Method: immunoSEQ multiplex PCR; TCRdb's copy keeps in-frame clones and lacks some. This table has roughly 190,000 clones, about 89% appearing once. This sample comprised peripheral blood, obtained 28 days after the second AZD1222 dose. The TCR was taken from an adult who received the AZD1222 COVID-19 vaccine. This chain connects TRBV5-8 to TRBJ1-6, with D possibly being TRBD1 (5 bases). In nucleotides, the CDR3 is TGTGCCAGCAGCTTCTCCCGCCCGGGAGGGGTCCTCTTTTCACCCCTCCACTTT. Residues: CASSFSRPGGVLFSPLHF.